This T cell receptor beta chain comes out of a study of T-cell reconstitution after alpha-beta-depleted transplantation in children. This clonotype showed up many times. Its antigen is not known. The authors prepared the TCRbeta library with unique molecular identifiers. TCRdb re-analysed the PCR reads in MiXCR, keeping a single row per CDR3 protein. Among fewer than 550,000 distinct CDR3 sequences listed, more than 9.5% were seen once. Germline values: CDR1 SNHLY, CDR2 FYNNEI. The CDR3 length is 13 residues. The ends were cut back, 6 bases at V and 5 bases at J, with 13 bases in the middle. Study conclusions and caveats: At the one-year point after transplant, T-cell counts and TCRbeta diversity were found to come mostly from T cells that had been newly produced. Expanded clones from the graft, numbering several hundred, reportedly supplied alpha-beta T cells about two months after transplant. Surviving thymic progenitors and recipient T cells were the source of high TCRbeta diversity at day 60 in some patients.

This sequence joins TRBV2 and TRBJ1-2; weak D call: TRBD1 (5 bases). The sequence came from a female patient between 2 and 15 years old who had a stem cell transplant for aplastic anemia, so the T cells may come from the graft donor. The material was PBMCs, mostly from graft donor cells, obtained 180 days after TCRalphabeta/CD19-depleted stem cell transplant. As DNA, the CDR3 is TGTGCCAGCAGCTCCGGGACCGCGTATGGCTACACCTTC. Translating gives CASSSGTAYGYTF.